The 5 T cell receptor beta chains below were found in one sample sequenced in a study of T cell responses to AZD1222 COVID-19 vaccine. Sequencing was performed with immunoSEQ multiplex PCR; in TCRdb, only in-frame clones are kept and a portion is missing. The sample lists over 120,000 clones, 88% occurring once. Sequences were derived from peripheral blood, sampled 28 days after the second dose of the MenACWY control vaccine. These receptors were collected from an adult who received the MenACWY meningococcal vaccine as a control.

The rearrangement joins TRBV11-2 to TRBJ1-4; 8 positions agree with TRBD1. Per the germline V gene, CDR1 is SGHAT and CDR2 is FQNNGV. V shed 3 bases, J shed 4 bases, and the junction held 1 base outside the gene matches. The CDR3 loop spans 14 amino acids. CDR3 region: CASSLTGVNEKLFF. In DNA form, the CDR3 reads TGTGCCAGCAGCTTGACAGGGGTTAATGAAAAACTGTTTTTT.

V usage is TRBV5-4 and J usage is TRBJ1-3; D call uncertain. The CDR3 consists of 15 residues. Germline V gene lookup returns CDR1 SGHNT and CDR2 YYREEE (reference sequence). V lost 0 bases and J 0 bases, leaving 7 bases between the germline ends. CDR3 DNA sequence: TGTGCCAGCAGCTTGGACAGCCTCTCTGGAAACACCATATATTTT. This translates into CASSLDSLSGNTIYF.

The chain carries TRBV5-4 and TRBJ2-1; the D is unclear. Germline CDR1 SGHNT, CDR2 YYREEE (reference sequence). The V end lost 2 bases, the J end lost 1 base, and 10 bases lay between the germline ends. The CDR3 sequence is 15 residues long. CDR3 nucleotide sequence: TGTGCCAGCAGCTTAAACTCAGATTCCTACAATGAGCAGTTCTTC. Translation: CASSLNSDSYNEQFF.

This chain connects TRBV18 to TRBJ2-2; D remains unclear. With 3 bases removed from V and 4 bases from J, the gap between germline ends came to 3 bases. This CDR3 is 12 amino acids long. The germline V gene encodes CDR1 KGHSH and CDR2 LQKENI. The CDR3 sequence is CASSPATGELFF. In DNA, the CDR3 is TGTGCCAGCTCACCTGCCACCGGGGAGCTGTTTTTT.

This chain joins TRBV12-3 or TRBV12-4 and TRBJ2-7; D is perhaps TRBD2 (5 bases). CDR3 size: 11 residues. The germline V and J ends were trimmed by 5 bases and 5 bases, with 7 bases remaining between them. CDR3 in amino acids: CASSISDEQYF. CDR3 sequence (DNA): TGTGCCAGCAGTATTAGCGACGAGCAGTACTTC.